This entry lists 29 T cell receptor beta chains sequenced from one sample in a study of shared clonotypes between healthy human individuals (dated by TCRdb to 2018 to 2020). Library generation was performed with the immunoSEQ multiplex PCR assay. Entries here come from immuneACCESS through TCRdb and include only in-frame sequences with V and J called. Some clones fail to appear in such tables; in the studies checked, an unresolved V gene covers under half of the shortfall, and the cause of the remainder is unknown. This sample holds roughly 1,600,000 clones; approximately 98.5% were observed only once. The ten largest clones capture 0.3% to 0.45% of the sample. Material: naive CD4+ T cells sorted from blood. This specimen's cell subset or site label, per the study, means: CD45RA+ positively selected. These receptor sequences come from a man between 25 and 39 years old in good health.

V is TRBV11-2 and J is TRBJ2-7; TRBD1 aligns across 7 bases. Trimming removed 3 bases from V and 3 bases from J; junction bases left unmatched: 8. Germline assignment: CDR1 SGHAT and CDR2 FQNNGV. The CDR3 totals 15 residues. The CDR3 loop is CASSFELDRFYEQYF. In DNA, the CDR3 is TGTGCCAGCAGCTTCGAACTGGACAGGTTCTACGAGCAGTACTTC.

The chain combines TRBV28 with TRBJ2-7, with 8 bases aligning to TRBD2. J lost 2 bases, V lost 7 bases, and 4 bases had no gene match. Germline values: CDR1 MDHEN, CDR2 SYDVKM. CDR3 length: 13 amino acids. DNA of the CDR3: TGTGCCAGCAAATTTAGCGGGACCTACGAGCAGTACTTC. It specifies CASKFSGTYEQYF.

The rearrangement links TRBV5-1 to TRBJ2-5; D is ambiguous. Per germline, CDR1 SGHRS and CDR2 YFSETQ. Between the trimmed V and J ends, which lost 0 bases and 5 bases, there was a span of 8 bases. The CDR3 has 13 residues. This CDR3 is CASSLVVAETQYF. In DNA, the CDR3 is TGCGCCAGCAGCTTGGTGGTAGCTGAGACCCAGTACTTC.

The CDR3 DNA is TGTGCCAGCAGTTACTCGGGCAGGGCCGGCGAGACCCAGTACTTC. Encoded protein: CASSYSGRAGETQYF. This chain joins TRBV6-6 and TRBJ2-5; D may be TRBD1 (5 bases). This CDR3 contains 15 residues. V gave up 0 bases and J gave up 5 bases, with 13 bases separating them. From germline, CDR1 is MNHNY and CDR2 SVGAGI (reference sequence).

The V and J genes are TRBV2 and TRBJ2-5, with 8 bases that match TRBD2. Per germline, CDR1 SNHLY and CDR2 FYNNEI. The CDR3 sequence is 16 residues long. V dropped 2 bases and J dropped 2; count of bases not matched to a gene: 7. The CDR3 sequence is CASSEFLGTRQETQYF. The CDR3 DNA sequence: TGTGCCAGCAGTGAATTCTTAGGGACTAGGCAAGAGACCCAGTACTTC.

The chain has TRBV28 and TRBJ1-5, with D hard to call. With 4 bases removed from V and 7 bases from J, the gap between germline ends came to 14 bases. Germline CDR1 is MDHEN and CDR2 is SYDVKM. The CDR3 is 14 residues long. As DNA, the CDR3 is TGTGCCAGCAGTTCCGACCGGCCATACCAGCCCCAGCATTTT. Protein sequence: CASSSDRPYQPQHF.

V is TRBV5-4 and J is TRBJ2-1; D is ambiguous. V gave up 4 bases and J gave up 1 base, with 12 bases separating them. This CDR3 is 15 amino acids long. Germline V gene sequence: CDR1 SGHNT, CDR2 YYREEE (reference sequence). The CDR3 DNA sequence: TGTGCCAGCAGCCACCAGAAGGGTTCCTACAATGAGCAGTTCTTC. Protein sequence: CASSHQKGSYNEQFF.

The rearrangement links TRBV5-1 to TRBJ1-1; TRBD1 matches 8 bases. Germline V CDR1 and CDR2: SGHRS, YFSETQ. Unmatched junction bases numbered 7, after V lost 3 bases and J lost 9 bases. The CDR3 is made up of 13 amino acids. The CDR3 is CASSSSGQGQAFF. The CDR3 DNA sequence: TGCGCCAGCAGCTCCTCCGGACAGGGCCAAGCTTTCTTT.

This clone occurred once. The rearrangement uses TRBV19 and TRBJ2-2, with TRBD2 matching over 8 bases. The CDR3 totals 19 residues. Germline trimming cut 3 bases from V and 0 bases from J; bases unmatched to any gene: 12. The germline gives CDR1 LNHDA, CDR2 SQIVND (reference sequence). This CDR3 is CASSMTGGLAWANTGELFF. In DNA, the CDR3 is TGTGCCAGTAGTATGACGGGAGGGCTAGCGTGGGCGAACACCGGGGAGCTGTTTTTT.

This chain connects TRBV5-4 to TRBJ2-3; D possibly uses TRBD1 or TRBD2 (6 bases each). This CDR3 is 13 amino acids long. Between the trimmed V and J ends, which lost 4 bases and 6 bases, there was a span of 12 bases. Germline-derived CDR1 and CDR2 are SGHNT and YYREEE (reference sequence). DNA of the CDR3: TGTGCCAGCAGCCCCCCGGGGGCTGATACGCAGTATTTT. Amino acid sequence: CASSPPGADTQYF.

This chain uses TRBV30 with TRBJ2-7; 8 bases line up with TRBD1. There are 15 residues in the CDR3. V trimming: 6 bases; J trimming: 3 bases; junction bases outside the gene matches: 13. The V gene's germline CDR1 is GTSNPN and CDR2 SVGIG (reference sequence). The CDR3 DNA reads as TGTGCCTGCGACAAACAGGGGGGCCATTTCTACGAGCAGTACTTC. Its protein is CACDKQGGHFYEQYF.

The gene calls are TRBV28 and TRBJ2-1; D uncertain. The V end lost 3 bases, the J end lost 0 bases, and 6 bases lay between the germline ends. The CDR3 spans 14 residues. Germline CDR1 MDHEN, CDR2 SYDVKM. CDR3 region: CASSLRSSYNEQFF. The CDR3 DNA follows: TGTGCCAGCAGTTTGAGGAGCTCCTACAATGAGCAGTTCTTC.

The chain couples TRBV7-9 to TRBJ1-5, with 7 bases lining up with TRBD1. J was trimmed by 7 bases and V by 4 bases; bases with no gene match: 7. The CDR3 has 14 amino acids. Germline-derived CDR1 and CDR2 are SEHNR and FQNEAQ (reference sequence). CDR3 in amino acids: CASSSDREGQPQHF. The CDR3 nucleotides read TGTGCCAGCAGCTCAGACAGGGAAGGACAGCCCCAGCATTTT.

V is TRBV18 and J is TRBJ2-3; D gene ambiguous. The V gene lost 3 bases and the J gene lost 4 bases, with 20 bases spanning the gap. This CDR3 is built from 17 residues. Germline V gives CDR1 KGHSH, CDR2 LQKENI. The CDR3 region has the DNA TGTGCCAGCTCACCCCATAACTTGGTACTGGTGGCAGATACGCAGTATTTT. Translated, it gives CASSPHNLVLVADTQYF.

This chain connects TRBV6-1 to TRBJ1-5, with a tentative D call TRBD1 (5 bases). The V gene lost 5 bases and the J gene lost 3 bases, with 11 bases spanning the gap. Germline lookup yields CDR1 MNHNS and CDR2 SASEGT. This CDR3 is built from 14 residues. The CDR3 nucleotides read TGTGCCAGCAGTCCGGGGCCTGCCAATCAGCCCCAGCATTTT. Protein product: CASSPGPANQPQHF.

V and J are TRBV2 and TRBJ1-2; D is possibly TRBD1 (6 bases). Germline V gene data show CDR1 as SNHLY and CDR2 as FYNNEI. The CDR3 spans 14 residues. Trimming removed 4 bases from V and 4 bases from J, with 13 bases in between. The CDR3 DNA reads TGTGCCAGCAGTGGTCAGACAGGAACCTATGGCTACACCTTC. It yields the protein CASSGQTGTYGYTF.

This CDR3 is CASSLVPVQSGSSYEQYF. The CDR3 nucleotides read TGTGCCAGCAGCTTAGTTCCAGTCCAGTCTGGTAGCTCCTACGAGCAGTACTTC. The chain couples TRBV7-6 to TRBJ2-7; unclear D gene. The length of the CDR3 is 18 residues. The V gene's germline CDR1 is SGHVS and CDR2 FNYEAQ. Trimming shortened V by 1 base and J by 0 bases, and 19 bases separated the two germline ends.

The chain couples TRBV5-1 to TRBJ2-3, with a possible D match to TRBD1 (6 bases). Germline CDR1 reads SGHRS; CDR2 reads YFSETQ. Deletions cut 2 bases from V and 1 base from J, with 11 bases between. This CDR3 has 15 amino acids. For the CDR3, the DNA is TGCGCCAGCAGCTTAGGACAGCCTCGCACAGATACGCAGTATTTT. Protein: CASSLGQPRTDTQYF.

The genes are TRBV15 and TRBJ2-7, with 14 bases fitting TRBD2. V lost 4 bases to trimming and J lost 2 bases; unmatched junction nucleotides: 7. Germline lookup yields CDR1 LNHNV and CDR2 YYDKDF (reference sequence). The CDR3 runs 17 residues. The CDR3 bases are TGTGCCACCAGCACCTTCCCGACTAGCGGGAGGGCCTACGAGCAGTACTTC. This encodes CATSTFPTSGRAYEQYF.

This chain connects TRBV7-2 to TRBJ1-5; D might be TRBD1 (6 bases). The germline gives CDR1 SGHTA, CDR2 FQGNSA. V was shortened by 5 bases and J by 3 bases, with 11 bases between the two germline ends. The CDR3 is made up of 14 amino acids. The CDR3 DNA is TGTGCCAGCAGCCCCCACAGGGTCAATCAGCCCCAGCATTTT. Residues: CASSPHRVNQPQHF.

V gene TRBV20-1 combines with J gene TRBJ2-3; D remains unclear. The CDR3 covers 11 residues. Trimming removed 2 bases from V and 3 bases from J, with 3 bases in between. Germline CDR1 DFQATT, CDR2 SNEGSKA (reference sequence). As DNA, the CDR3 is TGCAGTGCTAGACATACAGATACGCAGTATTTT. Translation: CSARHTDTQYF.

This sequence joins TRBV7-9 and TRBJ2-1; tentatively, D is TRBD1 or TRBD2 (5 bases each). CDR3 length: 12 amino acids. V was clipped by 8 bases and J by 13 bases, with 18 bases between them. From germline, CDR1 is SEHNR and CDR2 FQNEAQ (reference sequence). The CDR3 here is CASRTGPILQFF. DNA for the CDR3: TGTGCCAGCCGGACGGGGCCTATTCTCCAGTTCTTC.

The J gene is TRBJ2-1, the V gene TRBV29-1; the match to TRBD1 covers 12 bases. This CDR3 has 14 amino acids. Germline lookup yields CDR1 SQVTM and CDR2 ANQGSEA. V lost 6 bases to trimming and J lost 9 bases; unmatched junction nucleotides: 9. DNA of the CDR3: TGCAGCGTAGACTCCGGGACAGGGGGCCTTGAGCAGTTCTTC. Translating it yields CSVDSGTGGLEQFF.

This rearrangement joins TRBV27 to TRBJ2-7; weak D call: TRBD2 (6 bases). The V end was cut by 5 bases, the J end by 3 bases, with 14 bases between. The germline gives CDR1 MNHEY, CDR2 SMNVEV (reference sequence). CDR3 length equals 14 residues. CDR3 in amino acids: CASSTRLDRYEQYF. CDR3 DNA sequence: TGTGCCAGCAGTACAAGACTAGACCGCTACGAGCAGTACTTC.

The gene calls are TRBV7-3 and TRBJ1-1; 9 positions agree with TRBD1. In germline, CDR1 is SGHTA, CDR2 FQGTGA. The CDR3 is 13 amino acids. The trim removed 5 bases at V and 3 bases at J, leaving 1 base unmatched. The CDR3 DNA reads as TGTGCCAGCAGCGACAGGGGGTACACTGAAGCTTTCTTT. As protein: CASSDRGYTEAFF.

The CDR3 region has the DNA TGTGCCAGCAGCAATAGTGGACATAGTAGCGGGAGATCCTACAATGAGCAGTTCTTC. It encodes CASSNSGHSSGRSYNEQFF. The chain combines TRBV21-1 with TRBJ2-1; the D segment call TRBD2 is taken from the table without a DNA check. TRBV21-1 is annotated as a pseudogene. The CDR3 sequence is 19 residues long.

The chain is built from TRBV7-2 and TRBJ2-3, with D uncertain. Per germline, CDR1 SGHTA and CDR2 FQGNSA. The CDR3 is made up of 14 amino acids. V was shortened by 5 bases and J by 5 bases, with 14 bases between the two germline ends. The CDR3 reads CASSRGLYEDTQYF. The CDR3 DNA reads TGTGCCAGCAGCCGAGGCCTTTACGAAGATACGCAGTATTTT.

The chain couples TRBV2 to TRBJ1-3; no clear D. The V gene's germline CDR1 is SNHLY and CDR2 FYNNEI. Trimming removed 3 bases from V and 3 bases from J, with 9 bases in between. The CDR3 is made up of 14 amino acids. CDR3 in amino acids: CASSDRAIGNTIYF. The CDR3 coding sequence is TGTGCCAGCAGTGATAGGGCAATTGGAAACACCATATATTTT.

This chain uses TRBV2 with TRBJ2-7; no firm D call. V lost 6 bases, J lost 0 bases, and 21 bases lay in between. The CDR3 spans 17 residues. Germline V CDR1 and CDR2: SNHLY, FYNNEI. The DNA for the CDR3 is TGTGCCAGCAGCCACCCCCGTAGCAAAGAAGGCTCCTACGAGCAGTACTTC. Translating gives CASSHPRSKEGSYEQYF.